Each of the 19 T cell receptor beta chains below was sequenced from the same sample in a study of blood T cells in healthy people across ages. It was with a sample-barcoded 5' primer and a J-beta primer mix that a second PCR of roughly 7 to 12 cycles was run. Each CDR3 protein is one row after TCRdb ran MiXCR on the 5' RACE reads. This table has approximately 730,000 distinct CDR3 sequences, 50% to 65% appearing once. The specimen sequenced was blood. These TCRs come from a man older than 75 in good health.

The chain has TRBV5-1 and TRBJ2-1; TRBD1 is a possible D gene (6 bases). Germline V gene lookup returns CDR1 SGHRS and CDR2 YFSETQ. The CDR3 spans 14 residues. Trimming stripped 0 bases from V and 7 bases from J, with 11 bases between. CDR3 amino acids: CASSLGGGVNEQFF. CDR3 nucleotide sequence: TGCGCCAGCAGCTTGGGAGGGGGTGTAAATGAGCAGTTCTTC.

This chain links TRBV24-1 with TRBJ2-1; D unresolved. This CDR3 comprises 14 residues. V lost 1 base, J lost 7 bases, and 10 bases lay in between. Germline assignment: CDR1 KGHDR and CDR2 SFDVKD. For the CDR3, the DNA is TGTGCCACCAGTGATTTCGGGCTCGGGAATGAGCAGTTCTTC. It codes for CATSDFGLGNEQFF.

The chain links TRBV20-1 to TRBJ2-4; D may be TRBD1 (6 bases). The J call may be in error: the DNA end matches TRBJ2-7 better. The CDR3 extends over 13 amino acids. In germline, CDR1 is DFQATT, CDR2 SNEGSKA (reference sequence). The CDR3 protein is CSVLSADSDEQYF. The CDR3 DNA reads as TGCAGTGTCCTAAGTGCGGACAGCGACGAGCAGTACTTC.

A single count supports this clonotype. At one end, the junction sequence differs from germline, possibly due to a read error. This sequence joins TRBV24-1 and TRBJ2-3; tentatively, D is TRBD1 (6 bases). The CDR3 loop spans 17 amino acids. Germline V gives CDR1 KGHDR, CDR2 SFDVKD. CDR3 nucleotide sequence: TGTGCCACCAGTGTCCTGACAGGCTTATGGAGCACAGAGACGCAGTATTTT. It codes for CATSVLTGLWSTETQYF.

This clonotype was recorded a few times. The chain has TRBV20-1 and TRBJ2-1; the match to TRBD2 covers 7 bases. Trimming took 0 bases from V and 4 from J; bases not matched to a gene: 15. This CDR3 is 18 amino acids long. Germline CDR1 DFQATT, CDR2 SNEGSKA (reference sequence). CDR3 in amino acids: CSARDLRWGRAEYNEQFF. The CDR3, as DNA: TGCAGTGCTAGAGACTTACGTTGGGGGAGGGCCGAGTACAATGAGCAGTTCTTC.

This clonotype occurred once. The rearrangement uses TRBV4-1 and TRBJ2-4, with 10 bases identical to TRBD2. V trimming: 5 bases; J trimming: 13 bases; junction bases outside the gene matches: 11. The CDR3 is 14 residues long. Germline loops: CDR1 MGHRA, CDR2 YSYEKL. The CDR3 DNA reads as TGCGCCAGCAGCGCTCGACTAGCGGGTAGAGAGCAGTACTTC. Its translation: CASSARLAGREQYF.

The V gene is TRBV24-1, the J gene TRBJ2-1; TRBD2 agrees at 9 bases. CDR1 and CDR2 from the germline V gene are KGHDR and SFDVKD. The CDR3 has 15 residues. V gave up 6 bases and J gave up 5 bases; unmatched junction bases: 7. The CDR3 DNA sequence: TGTGCCACCAGTAACCCGCGGGAGGGGAACAATGAGCAGTTCTTC. As protein: CATSNPREGNNEQFF.

The chain recombines TRBV5-1 with TRBJ2-1, with 10 positions matching TRBD2. In germline, CDR1 is SGHRS, CDR2 YFSETQ. With 5 bases clipped from V and 8 bases from J, the junction kept 7 bases outside the gene matches. The CDR3 contains 14 residues. Written as DNA, the CDR3 is TGCGCCAGCAGAGCCAGCGGGAGGGGGTATGAGCAGTTCTTC. Protein: CASRASGRGYEQFF. Based on the CDR3 plus reference TRBV5-1 and TRBJ2-1, the full variable domain is KAGVTQTPRYLIKTRGQQVTLSCSPISGHRSVSWYQQTPGQGLQFLFEYFSETQRNKGNFPGRFSGRQFSNSRSEMNVSTLELGDSALYLCASRASGRGYEQFFGPGTRLTVL.

In this sample, this clonotype turned up many times. The chain has TRBV20-1 and TRBJ1-1, with a possible D match to TRBD1 (6 bases). Germline lookup yields CDR1 DFQATT and CDR2 SNEGSKA (reference sequence). The CDR3 extends over 11 amino acids. V was shortened by 7 bases and J by 1 base, with 7 bases between the two germline ends. CDR3 in DNA: TGCAGTGTAGGGGGGAACACTGAAGCTTTCTTT. This encodes CSVGGNTEAFF.

The chain carries TRBV29-1 and TRBJ1-4; D is ambiguous. Germline assignment: CDR1 SQVTM and CDR2 ANQGSEA. The CDR3 spans 12 residues. V was trimmed by 1 base and J by 8 bases, leaving 8 bases between them. The CDR3, as DNA: TGCAGCGTTGAAGTCTCGCGGGAAAAACTGTTTTTT. This encodes CSVEVSREKLFF.

The rearrangement joins TRBV5-1 to TRBJ2-1; D possibly uses TRBD1 or TRBD2 (5 bases each). V lost 1 base and J 10 bases, leaving 15 bases between the germline ends. CDR1 SGHRS and CDR2 YFSETQ come from the germline V gene. CDR3 length: 14 amino acids. CDR3 protein: CASSLRGLSYEQFF. The CDR3, as DNA: TGCGCCAGCAGCTTGCGGGGCCTCTCCTACGAGCAGTTCTTC.

The chain has TRBV9 and TRBJ2-1, with 8 bases lining up with TRBD1. The J segment lost 4 bases and the V segment lost 2 bases, leaving 14 bases of the junction unmatched. Germline V gene sequence: CDR1 SGDLS, CDR2 YYNGEE. CDR3 length: 18 amino acids. CDR3 protein: CASSVAWQGASQYNEQFF. The CDR3 DNA follows: TGTGCCAGCAGCGTCGCCTGGCAGGGGGCGTCGCAATACAATGAGCAGTTCTTC. The whole variable domain, filled in from reference TRBV9 and TRBJ2-1, reads DSGVTQTPKHLITATGQRVTLRCSPRSGDLSVYWYQQSLDQGLQFLIQYYNGEERAKGNILERFSAQQFPDLHSELNLSSLELGDSALYFCASSVAWQGASQYNEQFFGPGTRLTVL.

This chain joins TRBV2 and TRBJ2-5; 9 positions match TRBD1. J lost 4 bases, V lost 11 bases, and 11 bases had no gene match. Germline-derived CDR1 and CDR2 are SNHLY and FYNNEI. The CDR3 has 14 amino acids. CDR3 nucleotides: TGTGCCGGCCAGGGTAAGACAGGGGGAGAGACCCAGTACTTC. It translates to CAGQGKTGGETQYF.

This clonotype was detected only a few times. The rearrangement joins TRBV10-3 to TRBJ2-2, with TRBD1 matching over 7 bases. The CDR3 contains 17 residues. Germline CDR1 is ENHRY and CDR2 is SYGVKD. V was clipped by 4 bases and J by 0 bases; unmatched bases: 8. This CDR3 is CAISVTGLQANTGELFF. In DNA, the CDR3 is TGTGCCATCAGTGTGACAGGGCTCCAGGCGAACACCGGGGAGCTGTTTTTT.

This clonotype was picked up a small number of times. The chain has TRBV14 and TRBJ2-7; 7 nucleotides agree with TRBD1. The CDR3 is 15 amino acids. V lost 4 bases and J lost 5; bases outside the gene matches: 11. Looked up from germline, CDR1 is SGHDN and CDR2 is FVKESK. CDR3 region: CASSPDLTGDHEQYF. The CDR3 DNA follows: TGTGCCAGCAGCCCGGATCTAACAGGGGATCACGAGCAGTACTTC.

The V call is TRBV27, the J call TRBJ1-1; D is uncertain. Germline CDR1 and CDR2: MNHEY and SMNVEV (reference sequence). The CDR3 consists of 14 residues. V was pared by 3 bases and J by 1 base, with 9 bases between. For the CDR3, the DNA is TGTGCCAGCAGTTTTAGTCAGAGGAACACTGAAGCTTTCTTT. It yields the protein CASSFSQRNTEAFF.

The chain joins TRBV6-5 to TRBJ2-7; D possibly corresponds to TRBD1 (5 bases). The assigned J gene may be wrong: the sequence end matches TRBJ2-5 better. This CDR3 comprises 14 residues. CDR1 and CDR2 from the germline V gene are MNHEY and SVGAGI. CDR3 sequence: CASSATWGAETQYF. As DNA, the CDR3 is TGTGCCAGCAGTGCTACCTGGGGCGCGGAGACCCAGTACTTC.

This clonotype was seen more than once but under ten times. The V gene is TRBV28, the J gene TRBJ2-7; tentative D call: TRBD2 (5 bases). This CDR3 has 13 amino acids. Trimming removed 8 bases at V and 3 bases at J, with 14 bases between. Germline V CDR1 and CDR2: MDHEN, SYDVKM. The CDR3 reads CASQRGFIYEQYF. CDR3 in DNA: TGTGCCAGCCAGAGAGGGTTCATCTACGAGCAGTACTTC.

The V call is TRBV2, the J call TRBJ2-1; tentatively, D is TRBD2 (7 bases). Trimming took 0 bases from V and 9 from J, leaving 12 bases between them. CDR1 and CDR2 (germline): SNHLY, FYNNEI. CDR3 length equals 14 residues. The CDR3 here is CASSEARGQSEQFF. The DNA for the CDR3 is TGTGCCAGCAGTGAAGCGCGGGGGCAGAGTGAGCAGTTCTTC.